This TCR beta chain was captured by sequencing in a study of T cells in Graves' hyperthyroidism and ophthalmopathy (dated by TCRdb to the late 2010s). General notes on the study: TCR V-J signatures able to tell the groups apart were searched for in a discovery cohort of approximately 95 patients, of whom around 42 had Graves' ophthalmopathy and roughly 58 had stable Graves' hyperthyroidism. The 95 to 100 discovery patients were randomly divided into training and test sets at a 7:3 ratio. Whether ophthalmopathy could be predicted prospectively was tested in an independent validation cohort made up of 18 hyperthyroidism patients plus 17 patients who later progressed to ophthalmopathy. Thyroid tissue and blood T-cell repertoires from about six Graves' hyperthyroidism patients were also compared in the study. After blood sampling, hyperthyroidism patients were treated with methimazole at a starting dose of 30 mg daily, and ophthalmopathy patients were treated with high-dose intravenous methylprednisolone. The paper describes TCR Vbeta CDR3 sequencing of about 140 peripheral blood samples, made up of 43 ophthalmopathy patients, around 73 hyperthyroidism patients and roughly 17 progressor patients.

Concerning this clonotype itself: Its target antigen remains unknown. It has no much larger one-base neighbor in the sample; base qualities were not kept.

Study-wide findings and limitations: In cross-validation, a model built on a 13 V-J signature told ophthalmopathy apart from stable hyperthyroidism with 85% to 90% sensitivity and approximately 81% specificity, and in testing the same model reached 80%/75%. Blood samples also contained most of the expanded thyroid clonotypes (frequency above 0.001), which suggests that blood repertoires may reflect thyroid immune responses. Sample size was not statistically predetermined, and blinding of investigators to group allocation was not performed. In validation, the model predicted progression to ophthalmopathy a median of 6.5 months before onset, with roughly 68% sensitivity and about 72% specificity.

Exclusion was applied to patients with uncontrolled infections, other autoimmune diseases, pregnancy or lactation. Diagnoses were established on the basis of clinical symptoms, serum thyroxine and TRAb, thyroid ultrasound, and orbital computed tomography. Total RNA was extracted with Trizol reagent, and quality was checked on an Agilent 2100 Bioanalyzer. TCR beta CDR3 regions were amplified from RNA transcripts. The TCR CDR3 was subjected to a first round of RT-PCR using the HTBI primer set and the Qiagen OneStep RT-PCR kit. A second multiplex PCR round built the libraries, followed by size selection and purification. The libraries were sequenced on an Illumina HiSeq2000 using paired-end 100 bp reads. In the paper's pipeline: SOAPnuke was used to process the raw data, removing reads that contained adapters or uncalled bases, had a mean Phred below 15, or lacked an exact match to the constant primer or identifier. High-quality paired reads were merged using COPE v1.2.5, and each unique nucleotide sequence was defined as a clonotype. MiTCR v1.1 was used to align the clonotypes against IMGT TRBV, TRBD and TRBJ reference segments. Analysis was restricted to V-J combinations with a frequency above 0.0001, which covered 98% to 99.2% of repertoires. The TCS score was defined as the ratio of F50 (clonal expansion) to E x V (chaos), calculated using BLOSUM62-based TCRdist between CDR3 peptides within each V-J. Welch's t-statistics and random forest reduced several hundred V-J features to 13, which were used in a naive Bayes classifier (R e1071). The Morisita-Horn index was used to measure how similar the thyroid and blood repertoires were. The public reads were reprocessed in TCRdb via fastp at Q25 and MiXCR, keeping in-frame beta chains. For every CDR3 protein sequence, its rows merge into one entry that carries the most common genes and DNA. TCRdb assigned the V and J calls; the authors' analysis was not used. The sample records 500,000 to 600,000 distinct CDR3 sequences, 40% to 50% of which are singletons. The ten largest clones add up to about two fifths of the sample.

The CDR3 measures 13 amino acids from cysteine to phenylalanine. The CDR3 DNA has 39 bases and is translated from base 1. The V and J ends are trimmed by 8 bases and 1 base, leaving 12 bases between them. CDR1 and CDR2, looked up from the germline V gene, are MGHDK and SYGVNS. In this chain, TRBV25-1 is recombined with TRBJ2-7, with TRBD2 perhaps the D gene, on 6 matching bases. This TCR came from an adult woman with Graves' disease, either hyperthyroidism or ophthalmopathy (not recorded which). The sequencing sample was made of peripheral blood or thyroid tissue (not recorded which). CDR3 region: CASRGEESYEQYF. In nucleotide form, the sequence is TGTGCCAGCCGTGGGGAGGAGTCCTACGAGCAGTACTTC.